One TCR beta chain is described in this entry. Ten or more counts support this clonotype. No cognate antigen has been identified for it. One base away there is no much larger clone; base qualities are not given. TCRdb records Illumina NovaSeq 6000 as the sequencer. cDNA libraries for TCRalpha and TCRbeta were prepared by 5'RACE using constant-segment primers, with sample barcodes and unique molecular identifiers added. RNA was extracted from every sample with Trizol reagent. Amplification of the libraries took two PCR steps, and the second step added a second sample barcode plus Illumina TruSeq adapters. Libraries were sequenced on an Illumina NovaSeq with 2 x 150 bp paired-end reads. The study's processing was this. The reads were demultiplexed and collapsed into UMI-guided consensus sequences using migec v1.2.7. With mixcr v2.1.11, UMI consensuses were aligned to TRA and TRB V and J templates and assembled into clonotypes. Expanded or contracted clonotypes were those called significant by both edgeR and NoisET, with noise models trained on biological replicates. For edgeR calls, the thresholds were a false discovery rate-adjusted p below 0.01 and a log2 fold-change of 1. As an exploratory analysis of dynamics, PCA with hierarchical clustering was applied to max-normalized trajectories of the 1000 most abundant clonotypes. The CD4 or CD8 phenotype of responding clones was assigned using the separately sequenced CD4+ and CD8+ repertoires. The raw public data were reprocessed by TCRdb itself: fastp quality trimming at Q25, MiXCR clonotype calling, in-frame beta chains only. Merged by CDR3 protein, the rows form single entries marked with the most common genes and DNA. These V and J calls rely on TCRdb rather than the paper's analysis. The sample table holds 120,000 to 150,000 distinct CDR3 sequences, of which 6% to 7% were seen once. Roughly 2.1% of the sample is held by the ten biggest clonotypes.

This sample is drawn from a study of T-cell memory formation after mild COVID-19 (dated by TCRdb to the early 2020s). Describing the broader study: Most TCR sequence clusters were specific to one of the two donors. Two young, previously healthy adult volunteers, one female and one male, were included in the cohort. Longitudinal TCRalpha and TCRbeta repertoire sequencing tracked T-cell clones expanding and contracting after mild COVID-19 in a couple of donors.

The CDR3 sequence holds 14 residues, the cysteine and phenylalanine included. The sequence is cut down to CDR3 DNA, 42 bases in frame from base 1. Via the germline V gene, CDR1 is SNHLY and CDR2 FYNNEI. V is pruned by 0 bases and J by 8 bases, leaving 2 bases of the junction without a gene match. Ficoll-Paque density gradient centrifugation was used to isolate PBMCs. Overall study outcomes, separate from this receptor: Some responding clones were found in pre-infection memory, which suggests that pre-existing cross-reactive memory T cells took part in the SARS-CoV-2 response. SARS-CoV-2 specificity of the second-wave clones peaking on day 37 was not confirmed. Contracting CD4+ clones were located mainly in the CM and EM memory subsets, whereas CD8+ clones were found to be enriched in EMRA. From day 15 to 85, contracting clones showed balanced CD4/CD8 phenotypes, whereas a second wave of clones that expanded from day 15 to 37 leaned towards CD4+. The study covered only a couple of mild cases, and larger cohorts including severe cases with pre-infection samples were considered necessary.

The chain employs TRBV2 and TRBJ2-1; 9 central bases correspond to TRBD2. Sequencing was done on a sample of PBMCs or a T cell subset sorted from them (not recorded which). This clonotype was sampled from an adult woman who had mild COVID-19 (a few samples of this study predate the infection). The sample titles of this study are shuffled in the database, so cell type and time point are left out; the donor was told from shared clones. Here the CDR3 is given as CASSEAGTSYEQFF. The DNA sequence follows: TGTGCCAGCAGTGAAGCGGGGACTAGCTATGAGCAGTTCTTC.